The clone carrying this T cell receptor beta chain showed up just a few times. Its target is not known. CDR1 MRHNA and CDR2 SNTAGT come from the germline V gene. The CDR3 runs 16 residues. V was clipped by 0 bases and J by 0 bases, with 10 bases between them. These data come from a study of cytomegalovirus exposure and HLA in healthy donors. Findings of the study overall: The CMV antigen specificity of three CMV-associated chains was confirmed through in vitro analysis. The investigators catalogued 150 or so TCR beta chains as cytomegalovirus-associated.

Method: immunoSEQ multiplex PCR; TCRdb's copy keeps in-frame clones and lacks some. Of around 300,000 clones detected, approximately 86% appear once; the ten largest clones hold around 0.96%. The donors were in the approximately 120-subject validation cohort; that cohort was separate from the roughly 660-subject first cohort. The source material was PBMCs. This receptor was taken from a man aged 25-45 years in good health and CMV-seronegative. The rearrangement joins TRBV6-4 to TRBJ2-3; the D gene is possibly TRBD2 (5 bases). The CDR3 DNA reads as TGTGCCAGCAGTGACTCAAGCGGAGCGAGCACAGATACGCAGTATTTT. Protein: CASSDSSGASTDTQYF.